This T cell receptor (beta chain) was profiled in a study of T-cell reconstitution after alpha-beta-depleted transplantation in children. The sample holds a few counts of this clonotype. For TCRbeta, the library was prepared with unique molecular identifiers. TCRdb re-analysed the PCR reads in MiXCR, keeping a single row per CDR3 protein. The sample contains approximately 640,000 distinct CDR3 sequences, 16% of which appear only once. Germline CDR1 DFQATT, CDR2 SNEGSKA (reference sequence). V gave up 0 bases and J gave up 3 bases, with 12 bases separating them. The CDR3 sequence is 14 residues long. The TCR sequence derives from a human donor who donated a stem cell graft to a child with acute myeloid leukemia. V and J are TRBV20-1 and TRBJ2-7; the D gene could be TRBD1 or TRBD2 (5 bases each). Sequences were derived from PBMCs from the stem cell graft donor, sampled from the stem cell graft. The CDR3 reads CSARDFGTDYEQYF. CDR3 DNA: TGCAGTGCTAGAGATTTCGGGACGGACTACGAGCAGTACTTC.